These T cell receptor beta chains were read from a single sample in a study of CD8 T cells in Susac syndrome. TCRdb independently ran MiXCR on the immunoSEQ multiplex PCR reads; one entry per CDR3 protein. The table has some 260,000 distinct CDR3 sequences, more than 75% seen once; the top ten hold about 0.11%. Sequencing was performed on CD8+ T cells from PBMCs. The receptors shown here come from a human donor with multiple sclerosis. The CDR3 runs from the conserved cysteine through the conserved F or W. Fields, in order: D gene, V gene, J gene, clone size, CDR3 DNA, CDR3 protein. D genes are given only for firm matches. Not all rows give a size; the values are once, few, many and, for expanded clones, a class.

-	TRBV3-1	TRBJ2-7	-	TGTGCCAGCAGCCAAGAAGTAGTAGGAAGTATATACGAGCAGTACTTC	CASSQEVVGSIYEQYF
-	TRBV3-1	TRBJ2-3	-	TGTGCCAGCAGCGCACGGACAGACAGCACAGATACGCAGTATTTT	CASSARTDSTDTQYF
-	TRBV9	TRBJ1-6	-	TGTGCCAGCAGCCGAGAGTGGGGGTCAAATTCACCCCTCCACTTT	CASSREWGSNSPLHF
TRBD1	TRBV30	TRBJ1-1	-	TGTGCCTGGAGTCCCTCAGGGGGTTTTTCGACTGCTTTCTTT	CAWSPSGGFSTAFF
-	TRBV7-9	TRBJ2-1	-	TGTGCCAGCAGCCCCAAATGGGGTGGGCAGTTCTTC	CASSPKWGGQFF
-	TRBV19	TRBJ2-2	-	TGTGCCAGTAGTGTGCTCTTCAGGGGCGCGGAGGACACCGGGGAGCTGTTTTTT	CASSVLFRGAEDTGELFF
TRBD2	TRBV28	TRBJ2-3	-	TGTGCCAGCAGTCCTCTGGTAGCGGGAGGGTCTAGCACAGATACGCAGTATTTT	CASSPLVAGGSSTDTQYF
TRBD2	TRBV9	TRBJ2-1	-	TGTGCCAGCAGCCCCGGCGGGGGGAGGGCCAATGAGCAGTTCTTC	CASSPGGGRANEQFF
TRBD1	TRBV7-8	TRBJ1-5	-	TGTGCCAGCAGCTCTGACAGGGGGCCAGATCAGCCCCAGCATTTT	CASSSDRGPDQPQHF
-	TRBV27	TRBJ1-3	once	TGTGCCAGCAGTTCTACAGGGTTGGGAAACACCATATATTTT	CASSSTGLGNTIYF
TRBD1	TRBV28	TRBJ2-5	-	TGTGCCAGCCGGGACAGGGGGCTTGAGACCCAGTACTTC	CASRDRGLETQYF
-	TRBV29-1	TRBJ2-1	-	TGCAGCGTTGAAGCTTTATACAATGAGCAGTTCTTC	CSVEALYNEQFF
-	TRBV2	TRBJ2-7	-	TGTGCCAGCAGTGAAGCGCACGGGACGGCGTACGAGCAGTACTTC	CASSEAHGTAYEQYF
TRBD2	TRBV25-1	TRBJ2-5	-	TGTGCCAGCAGGTTGGGGGGGGAGACCCAGTACTTC	CASRLGGETQYF
-	TRBV14	TRBJ2-7	few	TGTGCCAGCAGCCAAGGATGGACGGGGGTCGCCTACGAGCAGTACTTC	CASSQGWTGVAYEQYF
-	TRBV5-1	TRBJ2-1	-	TGCGCCAGCACGGGGACCGCCCCTTCCTACAATGAGCAGTTCTTC	CASTGTAPSYNEQFF
-	TRBV20-1	TRBJ2-3	-	TGCAGTGCACTGGGACGGATATCAAGGGATACGCAGTATTTT	CSALGRISRDTQYF
TRBD1	TRBV14	TRBJ1-2	-	TGTGCCAGCAGCCATGAACTGACAGGGAACTATGGCTACACCTTC	CASSHELTGNYGYTF
-	TRBV5-1	TRBJ1-1	-	TGCGCCAGCAGCTCCTCAGGGGCCGCGAACACTGAAGCTTTCTTT	CASSSSGAANTEAFF
-	TRBV6-5	TRBJ1-4	-	TGTGCCAGCAGTTACTCGCGGGGTTGGGAAAAACTGTTTTTT	CASSYSRGWEKLFF
TRBD1	TRBV6-1	TRBJ2-7	-	TGTGCCAGCACCTCCCGACAGGGGCCCTTACCTATCTCCTACGAGCAGTACTTC	CASTSRQGPLPISYEQYF
-	TRBV20-1	TRBJ2-3	-	TGCAGTGCTAGAGAACCAATAAGCACAGATACGCAGTATTTT	CSAREPISTDTQYF
TRBD1	TRBV7-9	TRBJ1-2	-	TGTGCCAGCAGCCAGGGGGCCAGCTATGGCTACACCTTC	CASSQGASYGYTF
TRBD2	TRBV23-1	TRBJ2-1	-	TGCGCCAGAAGGGGACTAGCGGAATACAATGAGCAGTTCTTC	CARRGLAEYNEQFF
-	TRBV10-3	TRBJ2-7	-	TGTGCCATCAGTGACTCCTACGAGCAGTACTTC	CAISDSYEQYF
-	TRBV29-1	TRBJ2-3	once	TGCAGCGTTGAAGAGGGGGCGGGGACCGTCTTCACAGATACGCAGTATTTT	CSVEEGAGTVFTDTQYF
-	TRBV9	TRBJ2-1	-	TGTGCCAGCAGCGTAGGTAGCCATGAGCAGTTCTTC	CASSVGSHEQFF
-	TRBV6-5	TRBJ2-3	-	TGTGCCAGCAGTCGGACTGAGCCCGTCACAGATACGCAGTATTTT	CASSRTEPVTDTQYF
-	TRBV5-1	TRBJ2-3	-	TGCGCCAGCAGCTTGGTCAGGGTCGAGGGGGGCCCAGATACGCAGTATTTT	CASSLVRVEGGPDTQYF
-	TRBV7-9	TRBJ1-1	-	TGTGCCAGCAGCCAAGGTGGTAGGGGCCCGTGGACTGAAGCTTTCTTT	CASSQGGRGPWTEAFF
-	TRBV5-1	TRBJ2-1	-	TGCGCCAGCCTCGGGAGCTCCTACAATGAGCAGTTCTTC	CASLGSSYNEQFF
TRBD1	TRBV6-5	TRBJ1-2	-	TGTGCCAGCAGTTCAGGGGGACGGAACCTGATTCCATGGGTTGGCTACACCTTC	CASSSGGRNLIPWVGYTF
TRBD1	TRBV5-1	TRBJ2-7	few	TGCGCCAGCAGCTTCGGACAGGGCTCCTACGAGCAGTACTTC	CASSFGQGSYEQYF
-	TRBV11-2	TRBJ1-5	-	TGTGCCAGCAGCTTAGGGACTGCGGGTCAGCCCCAGCATTTT	CASSLGTAGQPQHF
-	TRBV5-1	TRBJ2-3	once	TGCGCCAGCAGCTTGGAATATCAGGGTCTACCCACAGATACGCAGTATTTT	CASSLEYQGLPTDTQYF
-	TRBV27	TRBJ2-5	-	TGTGCCAGCAGTTTCTCAATTGATCGGGAGACCCAGTACTTC	CASSFSIDRETQYF
-	TRBV6-5	TRBJ2-7	-	TGTGCCAGCAGTTACTCTTCGGGGGTTTCCTCCTACGAGCAGTACTTC	CASSYSSGVSSYEQYF
-	TRBV12-3/TRBV12-4	TRBJ2-1	-	TGTGCCAGCAGTTCGGTCTCTTACAATGAGCAGTTCTTC	CASSSVSYNEQFF
-	TRBV7-9	TRBJ1-2	-	TGTGCCAGCAGCTCCTCGGGGGATTACACCTTC	CASSSSGDYTF
TRBD2	TRBV27	TRBJ2-7	-	TGTACCAGCGGGAGCGACTCCTACGAGCAGTACTTC	CTSGSDSYEQYF
-	TRBV27	TRBJ1-5	-	TGTGCCAGCGTATGGGGTACCCAGCCCCAGCATTTT	CASVWGTQPQHF
-	TRBV27	TRBJ1-1	-	TGTGCCAGCAGTTTGGCGAGAGCGGACACTGAAGCTTTCTTT	CASSLARADTEAFF